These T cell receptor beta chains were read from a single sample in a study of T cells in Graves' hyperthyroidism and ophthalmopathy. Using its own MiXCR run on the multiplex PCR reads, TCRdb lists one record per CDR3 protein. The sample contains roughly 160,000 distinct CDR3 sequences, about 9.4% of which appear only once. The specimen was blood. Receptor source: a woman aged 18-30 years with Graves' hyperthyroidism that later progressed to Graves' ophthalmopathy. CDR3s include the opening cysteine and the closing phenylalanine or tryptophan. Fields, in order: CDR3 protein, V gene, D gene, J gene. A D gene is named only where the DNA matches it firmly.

CASSFGQGLSNEQYF TRBV12-3/TRBV12-4 NA TRBJ2-7
CASSQFGTSGAKTGELFF TRBV3-1 TRBD2 TRBJ2-2
CASSLAYRGYGYTF TRBV7-8 NA TRBJ1-2
CASSPPTLKEDTQYF TRBV18 NA TRBJ2-3
CASSSRTGLNTEAFF TRBV3-1 TRBD1 TRBJ1-1
CASSLEERTEAFF TRBV27 NA TRBJ1-1
CASSTLGVGGNNEQFF TRBV14 NA TRBJ2-1
CPSCRSWTAQETQYF TRBV27 NA TRBJ2-5
CAWSLASGGTDTQYF TRBV30 TRBD2 TRBJ2-3
CSVDLVSETQYF TRBV29-1 NA TRBJ2-5
CASSETRDFAYEQYF TRBV11-2 NA TRBJ2-7
CASSTGQEMNTEAFF TRBV19 TRBD1 TRBJ1-1
CASSFEGPDGTEAFF TRBV13 NA TRBJ1-1
CASSFSPSHTQYF TRBV27 NA TRBJ2-3
CASSIGSTEAFF TRBV19 NA TRBJ1-1
CASSQSSRNTIYF TRBV3-1 NA TRBJ1-3
CASTQGRAYGYTF TRBV10-2 NA TRBJ1-2
CASSPSRGEQFF TRBV19 NA TRBJ2-1
CASSQDGRVSETQYF TRBV3-1 NA TRBJ2-5
CSASDDRGGEKLFF TRBV20-1 TRBD1 TRBJ1-4
CASSQVRTGDYGYTF TRBV3-1 TRBD1 TRBJ1-2
CASSPRGLGQFF TRBV7-9 TRBD1 TRBJ2-1
CASSLAGIEGYNEQFF TRBV11-3 NA TRBJ2-1
CASSPPPGQAMSGEQYF TRBV13 NA TRBJ2-7
CASRPTGMGEKLFF TRBV4-2 TRBD1 TRBJ1-4
CASSYSLPTSGRYYEQYF TRBV6-5 TRBD2 TRBJ2-7
CASSLTGPVGTDTQHF TRBV7-3 NA NA
CASSQGTGMLQETQYF TRBV3-1 NA TRBJ2-5
CASSRGHRSAEYRETQYF TRBV12-3/TRBV12-4 NA TRBJ2-5
CAWSPPTGRVNQPQHF TRBV30 NA TRBJ1-5
CASRPNPGSTDTQYF TRBV7-3 NA TRBJ2-3
CASSEVTQYF TRBV6-1 NA TRBJ2-5
CSARAGTGTTDSPLHF TRBV20-1 TRBD1 TRBJ1-6
CAWISGVTEAFF TRBV30 NA TRBJ1-1
CSVPGRSYGYTF TRBV20-1 NA TRBJ1-2
CASSDGQGRIGYNEQFF TRBV7-9 TRBD1 TRBJ2-1
CASSQQGTLQQFF TRBV14 NA TRBJ2-1
CASSTRGKDEKLFF TRBV5-1 NA TRBJ1-4
CASSFQLAQFPGELFF TRBV28 NA TRBJ2-2
CASSSNGQVGNSPLHF TRBV19 TRBD1 TRBJ1-6
CASSRPGTPDTEAFF TRBV28 NA TRBJ1-1
CANSYGRYNEQFF TRBV6-2/TRBV6-3 NA TRBJ2-1
CASSLGGMAAGNTIYF TRBV7-9 NA TRBJ1-3
CASSQDRGEKLFF TRBV3-1 NA TRBJ1-4
CASSEDGKRRETQYF TRBV6-1 NA TRBJ2-5
CASRGSGVLSEQFF TRBV28 TRBD2 TRBJ2-1
CASSRRQNWDSPLHF TRBV5-1 NA TRBJ1-6
CASSLGDYGQYF TRBV28 NA TRBJ2-7